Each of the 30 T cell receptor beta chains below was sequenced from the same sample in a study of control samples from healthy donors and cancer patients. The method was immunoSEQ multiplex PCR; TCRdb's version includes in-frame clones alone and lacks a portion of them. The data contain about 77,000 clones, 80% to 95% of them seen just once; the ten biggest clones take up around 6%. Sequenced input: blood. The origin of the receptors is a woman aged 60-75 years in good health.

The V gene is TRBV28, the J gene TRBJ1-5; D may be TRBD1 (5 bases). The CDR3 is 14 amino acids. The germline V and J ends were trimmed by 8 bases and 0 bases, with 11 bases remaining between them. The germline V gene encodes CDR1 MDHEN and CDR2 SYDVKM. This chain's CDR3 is CASGDGYSNQPQHF. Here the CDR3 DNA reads TGTGCCAGCGGGGACGGATATAGCAATCAGCCCCAGCATTTT.

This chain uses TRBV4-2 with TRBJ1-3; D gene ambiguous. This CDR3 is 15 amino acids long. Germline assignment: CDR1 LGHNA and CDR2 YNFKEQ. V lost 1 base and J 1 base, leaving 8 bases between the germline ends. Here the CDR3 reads CASSQVMNSGNTIYF. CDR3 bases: TGTGCCAGCAGCCAAGTTATGAATTCTGGAAACACCATATATTTT.

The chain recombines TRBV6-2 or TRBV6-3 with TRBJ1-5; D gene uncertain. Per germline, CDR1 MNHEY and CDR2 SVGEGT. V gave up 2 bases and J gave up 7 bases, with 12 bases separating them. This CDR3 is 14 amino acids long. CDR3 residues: CASSYVGLGQPQHF. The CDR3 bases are TGTGCCAGCAGTTACGTGGGGTTGGGGCAGCCCCAGCATTTT.

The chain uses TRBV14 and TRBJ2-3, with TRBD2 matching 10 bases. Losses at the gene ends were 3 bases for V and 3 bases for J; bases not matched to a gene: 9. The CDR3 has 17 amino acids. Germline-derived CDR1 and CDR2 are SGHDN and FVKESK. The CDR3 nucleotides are TGTGCCAGCAGCCATAGAGCTAGCGGGAGAGGAACAGATACGCAGTATTTT. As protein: CASSHRASGRGTDTQYF.

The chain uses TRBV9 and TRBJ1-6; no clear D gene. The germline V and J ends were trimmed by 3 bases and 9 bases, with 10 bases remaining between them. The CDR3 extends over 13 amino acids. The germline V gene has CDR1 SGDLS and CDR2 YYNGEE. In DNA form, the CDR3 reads TGTGCCAGCAGCGCACTGTCGAGTTCACCCCTCCACTTT. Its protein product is CASSALSSSPLHF.

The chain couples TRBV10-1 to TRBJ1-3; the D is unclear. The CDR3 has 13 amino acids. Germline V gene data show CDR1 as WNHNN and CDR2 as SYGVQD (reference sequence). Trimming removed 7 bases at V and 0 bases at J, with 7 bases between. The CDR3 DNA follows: TGCGCCAGCATGAAATCCTCTGGAAACACCATATATTTT. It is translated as CASMKSSGNTIYF.

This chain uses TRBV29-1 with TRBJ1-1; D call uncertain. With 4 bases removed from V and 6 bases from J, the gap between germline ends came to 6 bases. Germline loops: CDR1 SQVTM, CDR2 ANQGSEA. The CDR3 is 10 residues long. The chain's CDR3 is CSVGGAEAFF. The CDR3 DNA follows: TGCAGCGTTGGAGGTGCTGAAGCTTTCTTT. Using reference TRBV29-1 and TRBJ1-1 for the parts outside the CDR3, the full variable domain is SAVISQKPSRDICQRGTSLTIQCQVDSQVTMMFWYRQQPGQSLTLIATANQGSEATYESGFVIDKFPISRPNLTFSTLTVSNMSPEDSSIYLCSVGGAEAFFGQGTRLTVV.

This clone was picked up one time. CDR3 protein: CASSLIWQEQFF. The CDR3 DNA is TGTGCCAGCAGTTTAATATGGCAGGAGCAGTTCTTC. The chain combines TRBV28 with TRBJ2-1; D gene ambiguous. Deletions cut 2 bases from V and 10 bases from J, with 9 bases between. The germline CDR1 and CDR2 sequences are MDHEN and SYDVKM. CDR3 length equals 12 residues.

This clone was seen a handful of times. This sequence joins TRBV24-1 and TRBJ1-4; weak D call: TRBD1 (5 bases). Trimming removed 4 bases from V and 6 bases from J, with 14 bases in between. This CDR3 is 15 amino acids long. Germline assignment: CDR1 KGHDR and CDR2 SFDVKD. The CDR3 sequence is CATSDPRGADEKLFF. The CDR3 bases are TGTGCCACCAGTGACCCAAGAGGGGCGGATGAAAAACTGTTTTTT.

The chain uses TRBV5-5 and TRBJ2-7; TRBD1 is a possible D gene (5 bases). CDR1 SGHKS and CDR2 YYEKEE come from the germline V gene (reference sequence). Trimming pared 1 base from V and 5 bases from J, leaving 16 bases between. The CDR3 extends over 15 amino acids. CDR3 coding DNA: TGTGCCAGCAGCTTGCTCGTAGGGGCTACCCACGAGCAGTACTTC. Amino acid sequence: CASSLLVGATHEQYF.

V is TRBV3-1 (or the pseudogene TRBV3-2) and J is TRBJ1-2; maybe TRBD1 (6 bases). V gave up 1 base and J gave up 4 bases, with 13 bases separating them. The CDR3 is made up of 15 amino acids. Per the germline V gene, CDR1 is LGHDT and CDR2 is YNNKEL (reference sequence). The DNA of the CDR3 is TGTGCCAGCAGCCAAGCACCTGGGGGCGGCTATGGCTACACCTTC. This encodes CASSQAPGGGYGYTF.

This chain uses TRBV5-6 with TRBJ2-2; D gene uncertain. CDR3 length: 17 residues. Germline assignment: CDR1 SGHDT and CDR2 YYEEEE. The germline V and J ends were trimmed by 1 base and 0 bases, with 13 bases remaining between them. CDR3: CASSLTQRRPNTGELFF. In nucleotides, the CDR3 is TGTGCCAGCAGCTTGACTCAACGGCGGCCGAACACCGGGGAGCTGTTTTTT. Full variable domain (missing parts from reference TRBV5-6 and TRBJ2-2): DAGVTQSPTHLIKTRGQQVTLRCSPKSGHDTVSWYQQALGQGPQFIFQYYEEEERQRGNFPDRFSGHQFPNYSSELNVNALLLGDSALYLCASSLTQRRPNTGELFFGEGSRLTVL.

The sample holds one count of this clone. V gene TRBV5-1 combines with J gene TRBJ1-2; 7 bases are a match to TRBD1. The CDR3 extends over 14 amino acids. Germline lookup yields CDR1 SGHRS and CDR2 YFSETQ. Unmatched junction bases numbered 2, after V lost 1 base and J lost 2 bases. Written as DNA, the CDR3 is TGCGCCAGCAGCTTGTTGGGACAGAACTATGGCTACACCTTC. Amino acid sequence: CASSLLGQNYGYTF.

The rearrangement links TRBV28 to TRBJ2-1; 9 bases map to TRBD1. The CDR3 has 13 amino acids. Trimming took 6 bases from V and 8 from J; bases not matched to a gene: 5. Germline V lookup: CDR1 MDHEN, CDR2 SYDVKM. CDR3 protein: CASRVTGGHEQFF. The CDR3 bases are TGTGCCAGCAGAGTAACAGGGGGCCATGAGCAGTTCTTC.

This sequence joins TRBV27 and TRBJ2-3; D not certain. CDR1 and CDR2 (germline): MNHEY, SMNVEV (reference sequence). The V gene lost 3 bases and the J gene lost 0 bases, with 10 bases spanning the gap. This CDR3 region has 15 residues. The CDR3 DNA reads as TGTGCCAGCAGTTTTACCCCGACTAGCACAGATACGCAGTATTTT. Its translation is CASSFTPTSTDTQYF.

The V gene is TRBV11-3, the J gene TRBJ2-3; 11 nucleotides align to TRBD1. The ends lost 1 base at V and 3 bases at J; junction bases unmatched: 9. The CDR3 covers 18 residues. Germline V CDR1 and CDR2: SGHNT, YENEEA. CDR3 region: CASSLGSWGTGGTDTQYF. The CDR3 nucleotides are TGTGCCAGCAGCTTAGGATCTTGGGGGACAGGGGGAACAGATACGCAGTATTTT. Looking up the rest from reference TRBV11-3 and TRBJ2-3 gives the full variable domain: EAGVVQSPRYKIIEKKQPVAFWCNPISGHNTLYWYLQNLGQGPELLIRYENEEAVDDSQLPKDRFSAERLKGVDSTLKIQPAELGDSAVYLCASSLGSWGTGGTDTQYFGPGTRLTVL.

CDR3 DNA sequence: TGCAGCGTGGGGGGTACAGGGGCCAATGGCTACACCTTC. It is translated as CSVGGTGANGYTF. The chain links TRBV29-1 to TRBJ1-2; 7 bases fit TRBD1. CDR1 is SQVTM, CDR2 ANQGSEA, per germline. Trimming at V came to 6 bases and at J to 6 bases, leaving 10 bases not matched to a gene. The CDR3 consists of 13 residues.

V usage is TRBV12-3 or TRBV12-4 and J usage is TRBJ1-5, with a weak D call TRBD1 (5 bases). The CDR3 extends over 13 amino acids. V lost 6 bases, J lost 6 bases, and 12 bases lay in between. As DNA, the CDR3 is TGTGCCAGCAGGCCAGGGAAGGGTCAGCCCCAGCATTTT. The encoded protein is CASRPGKGQPQHF.

CDR3 sequence reads: CASSVAPRTGNTIYF. CDR3 DNA sequence: TGTGCCAGCAGCGTAGCTCCCAGGACTGGAAACACCATATATTTT. The V and J genes are TRBV9 and TRBJ1-3, with D unclear. The CDR3 totals 15 residues. The ends were cut back, 0 bases at V and 2 bases at J, with 9 bases in the middle. The germline V gene encodes CDR1 SGDLS and CDR2 YYNGEE. The entire variable domain, with the rest obtained from reference TRBV9 and TRBJ1-3, is as follows: DSGVTQTPKHLITATGQRVTLRCSPRSGDLSVYWYQQSLDQGLQFLIQYYNGEERAKGNILERFSAQQFPDLHSELNLSSLELGDSALYFCASSVAPRTGNTIYFGEGSWLTVV.

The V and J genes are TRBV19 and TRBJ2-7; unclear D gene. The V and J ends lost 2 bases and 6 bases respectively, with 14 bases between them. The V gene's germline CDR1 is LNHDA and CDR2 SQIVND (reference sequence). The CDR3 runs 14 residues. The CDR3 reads CASSISPAAREQYF. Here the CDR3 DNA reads TGTGCCAGTAGTATATCGCCCGCGGCCCGCGAGCAGTACTTC.

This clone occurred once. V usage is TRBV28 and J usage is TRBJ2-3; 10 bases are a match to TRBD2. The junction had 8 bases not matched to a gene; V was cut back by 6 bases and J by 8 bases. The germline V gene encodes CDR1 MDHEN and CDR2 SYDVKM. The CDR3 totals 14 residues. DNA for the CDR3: TGTGCCAGCAGATTAGCGGGAGGCGAGGGTACGCAGTATTTT. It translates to CASRLAGGEGTQYF. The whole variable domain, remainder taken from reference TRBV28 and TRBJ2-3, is DVKVTQSSRYLVKRTGEKVFLECVQDMDHENMFWYRQDPGLGLRLIYFSYDVKMKEKGDIPEGYSVSREKKERFSLILESASTNQTSMYLCASRLAGGEGTQYFGPGTRLTVL.

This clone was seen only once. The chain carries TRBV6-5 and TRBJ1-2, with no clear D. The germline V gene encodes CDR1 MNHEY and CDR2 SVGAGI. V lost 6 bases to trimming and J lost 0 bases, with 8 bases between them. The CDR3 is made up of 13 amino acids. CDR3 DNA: TGTGCCAGCAGCCAAGGAACTAACTATGGCTACACCTTC. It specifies CASSQGTNYGYTF.

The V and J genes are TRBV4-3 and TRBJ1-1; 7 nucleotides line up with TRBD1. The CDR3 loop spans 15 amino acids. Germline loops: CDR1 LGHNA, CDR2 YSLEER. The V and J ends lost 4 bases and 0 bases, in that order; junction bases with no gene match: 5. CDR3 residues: CASSPGQLLNTEAFF. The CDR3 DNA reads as TGCGCCAGCAGCCCGGGACAGTTATTGAACACTGAAGCTTTCTTT.

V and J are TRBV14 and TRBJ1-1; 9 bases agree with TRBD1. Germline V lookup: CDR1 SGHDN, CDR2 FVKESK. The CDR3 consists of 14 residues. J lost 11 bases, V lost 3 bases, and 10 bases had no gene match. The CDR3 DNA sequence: TGTGCCAGCAGCCACGTAGGACAGGGGCTTCGGGCTTTCTTT. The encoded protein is CASSHVGQGLRAFF.

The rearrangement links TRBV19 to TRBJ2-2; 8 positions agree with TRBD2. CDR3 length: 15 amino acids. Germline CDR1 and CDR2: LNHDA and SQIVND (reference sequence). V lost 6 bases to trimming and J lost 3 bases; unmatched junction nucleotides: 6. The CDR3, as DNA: TGTGCCAGTAGACCGGGACTAGGGTACACCGGGGAGCTGTTTTTT. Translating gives CASRPGLGYTGELFF.

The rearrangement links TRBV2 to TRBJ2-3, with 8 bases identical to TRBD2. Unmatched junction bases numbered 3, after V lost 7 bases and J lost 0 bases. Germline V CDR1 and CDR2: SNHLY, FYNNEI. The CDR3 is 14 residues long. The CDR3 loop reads CASTPSGSTDTQYF. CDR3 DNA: TGTGCCAGCACCCCTAGCGGGAGCACAGATACGCAGTATTTT.

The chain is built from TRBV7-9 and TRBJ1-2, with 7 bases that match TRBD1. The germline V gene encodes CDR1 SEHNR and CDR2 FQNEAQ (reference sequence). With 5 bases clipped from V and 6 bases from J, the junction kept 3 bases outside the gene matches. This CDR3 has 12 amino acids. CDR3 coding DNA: TGTGCCAGCAGCCGGGACAGTGATGGCTACACCTTC. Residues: CASSRDSDGYTF.

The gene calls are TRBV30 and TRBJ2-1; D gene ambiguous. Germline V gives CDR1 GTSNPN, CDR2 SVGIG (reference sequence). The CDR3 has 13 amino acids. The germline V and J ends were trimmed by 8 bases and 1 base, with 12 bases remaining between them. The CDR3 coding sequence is TGTGCCGGAAGGGCGCCGTCCTACAATGAGCAGTTCTTC. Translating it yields CAGRAPSYNEQFF.

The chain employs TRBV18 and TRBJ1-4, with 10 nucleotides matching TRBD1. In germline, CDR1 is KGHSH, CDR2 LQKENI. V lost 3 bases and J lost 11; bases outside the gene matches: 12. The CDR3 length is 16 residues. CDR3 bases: TGTGCCAGCTCACCGCCCTTGGGACAGGGGTCTCCTAAACTGTTTTTT. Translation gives CASSPPLGQGSPKLFF.

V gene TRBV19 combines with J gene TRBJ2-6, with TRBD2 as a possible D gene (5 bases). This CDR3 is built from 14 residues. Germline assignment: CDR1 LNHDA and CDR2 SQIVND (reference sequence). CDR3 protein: CATASGVGANVLTF. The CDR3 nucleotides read TGTGCTACCGCCTCCGGGGTCGGGGCCAACGTCCTGACTTTC.